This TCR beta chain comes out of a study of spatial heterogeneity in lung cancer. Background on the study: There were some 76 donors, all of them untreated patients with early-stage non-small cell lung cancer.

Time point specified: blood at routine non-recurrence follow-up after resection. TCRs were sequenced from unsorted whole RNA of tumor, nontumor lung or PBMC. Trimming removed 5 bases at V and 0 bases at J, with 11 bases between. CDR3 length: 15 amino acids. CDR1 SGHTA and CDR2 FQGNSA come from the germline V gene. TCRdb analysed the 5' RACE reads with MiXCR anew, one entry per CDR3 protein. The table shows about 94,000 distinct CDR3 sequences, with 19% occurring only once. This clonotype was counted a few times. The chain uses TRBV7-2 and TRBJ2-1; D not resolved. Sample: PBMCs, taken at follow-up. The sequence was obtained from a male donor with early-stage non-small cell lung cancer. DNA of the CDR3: TGTGCCAGCAGCCCACAGAAGAGCTCCTACAATGAGCAGTTCTTC. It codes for CASSPQKSSYNEQFF.